The 14 T cell receptor beta chains below come from one sample, sequenced in a study of CD8+CD57+ T cells in acquired aplastic anemia. Profiling that covered TCR beta VDJ and CDR3 relied on genomic DNA as its template. TCRdb re-analysed the reads in MiXCR, keeping a single row per CDR3 protein. Among over 35,000 distinct CDR3 sequences listed, about 70% were seen once. Input material: sorted CD4+, CD8+, or CD8+CD57+ T cells (not recorded which) from PBMCs. The receptors were gathered from a human donor in good health, serving as a control.

This clonotype was seen a single time. V is TRBV15 and J is TRBJ2-7, with TRBD1 matching 7 bases. V was clipped by 4 bases and J by 8 bases; unmatched bases: 8. The CDR3 has 13 amino acids. Germline-derived CDR1 and CDR2 are LNHNV and YYDKDF (reference sequence). CDR3 sequence: CATSIGTDIKQYF. CDR3 nucleotide sequence: TGTGCCACCAGCATAGGGACAGACATAAAGCAGTACTTC.

This clonotype occurred many times. This sequence joins TRBV6-2 or TRBV6-3 and TRBJ2-3, with TRBD1 matching 9 bases. The germline V gene has CDR1 MNHEY and CDR2 SVGEGT. Trimming at V came to 9 bases and at J to 3 bases, leaving 7 bases not matched to a gene. This CDR3 is built from 14 residues. CDR3 sequence reads: CASATGGSTDTQYF. Here the CDR3 DNA reads TGTGCCAGTGCGACAGGGGGGTCGACAGATACGCAGTATTTT.

Points on this clonotype: Germline is not matched at one junction end, which may reflect a read error. The chain is built from TRBV5-3 and TRBJ1-2; 8 bases fit TRBD1. TRBV5-3 is filed as an ORF, its function uncertain. This CDR3 comprises 16 residues. CDR3: CSVDRAGGPTNYGYTF. The CDR3 bases are TGCAGCGTTGATAGGGCAGGGGGCCCGACTAACTATGGCTACACCTTC.

The chain uses TRBV24-1 and TRBJ2-5; a possible D gene is TRBD1 (5 bases). CDR3 length equals 15 residues. The V gene's germline CDR1 is KGHDR and CDR2 SFDVKD. V lost 3 bases and J lost 2, with 12 bases in between. DNA for the CDR3: TGTGCCACCAGTGATCTAAAGACAGCTCAAGAGACCCAGTACTTC. Its protein is CATSDLKTAQETQYF.

By its share, this clonotype is medium-sized. The chain uses TRBV9 and TRBJ1-1; the D gene is possibly TRBD1 (6 bases). The CDR3 loop spans 14 amino acids. Germline values: CDR1 SGDLS, CDR2 YYNGEE. Between the trimmed V and J ends, which lost 1 base and 2 bases, there was a span of 9 bases. CDR3 region: CASSVTTGNTEAFF. CDR3 DNA: TGTGCCAGCAGCGTAACGACAGGAAACACTGAAGCTTTCTTT. Looking up the rest from reference TRBV9 and TRBJ1-1 gives the full variable domain: DSGVTQTPKHLITATGQRVTLRCSPRSGDLSVYWYQQSLDQGLQFLIQYYNGEERAKGNILERFSAQQFPDLHSELNLSSLELGDSALYFCASSVTTGNTEAFFGQGTRLTVV.

J is TRBJ1-1 and V is TRBV5-6, with TRBD1 matching 11 bases. V lost 0 bases, J lost 11 bases, and 3 bases stayed unmatched. Germline CDR1 reads SGHDT; CDR2 reads YYEEEE. This CDR3 is built from 13 residues. This chain's CDR3 is CASSLGTGGDAFF. The CDR3 bases are TGTGCCAGCAGCTTGGGGACAGGGGGCGATGCTTTCTTT. The full variable domain, with the rest looked up from reference TRBV5-6 and TRBJ1-1, is DAGVTQSPTHLIKTRGQQVTLRCSPKSGHDTVSWYQQALGQGPQFIFQYYEEEERQRGNFPDRFSGHQFPNYSSELNVNALLLGDSALYLCASSLGTGGDAFFGQGTRLTVV.

The V gene is TRBV25-1, the J gene TRBJ1-2; possibly TRBD1 for D (5 bases). CDR3 size: 16 residues. V was shortened by 4 bases and J by 0 bases, with 15 bases between the two germline ends. The germline V gene encodes CDR1 MGHDK and CDR2 SYGVNS. The CDR3 loop is CASSGPTAGSNYGYTF. CDR3 sequence (DNA): TGTGCCAGCAGTGGCCCAACGGCAGGGTCTAACTATGGCTACACCTTC.

The sample holds many counts of this clonotype. This chain links TRBV4-2 with TRBJ2-7; 9 nucleotides match TRBD2. This CDR3 is 17 amino acids long. CDR1 is LGHNA and CDR2 is YNFKEQ in the germline V gene. The V and J ends lost 0 bases and 6 bases, in that order; junction bases with no gene match: 12. The CDR3: CASSQDYGAGGQFEQYF. The CDR3 DNA reads TGTGCCAGCAGCCAAGATTATGGTGCGGGGGGGCAGTTCGAGCAGTACTTC.

Relative to its sample, this clonotype is medium-sized. Written as DNA, the CDR3 is TGTGCCAGCAACACAGGGGTTGCAGATTCACCCCTCCACTTT. This gives the protein CASNTGVADSPLHF. The V gene is TRBV6-1, the J gene TRBJ1-6; TRBD1 aligns across 7 bases. CDR3 size: 14 residues. J was trimmed by 8 bases and V by 7 bases; bases with no gene match: 8. Per germline, CDR1 MNHNS and CDR2 SASEGT.

This chain uses TRBV19 with TRBJ2-3, with TRBD1 identical over 7 bases. CDR1 and CDR2 from the germline V gene are LNHDA and SQIVND (reference sequence). The CDR3 spans 16 residues. Losses at the gene ends were 2 bases for V and 2 bases for J; bases not matched to a gene: 7. The CDR3: CASSISGTVVTDTQYF. DNA for the CDR3: TGTGCCAGTAGTATATCTGGGACAGTTGTCACAGATACGCAGTATTTT.

In this sample, this clonotype is large. V is TRBV9 and J is TRBJ2-5; TRBD2 might be the D (5 bases). CDR1 SGDLS and CDR2 YYNGEE come from the germline V gene. The CDR3 consists of 16 residues. V was shortened by 4 bases and J by 2 bases, with 18 bases between the two germline ends. DNA of the CDR3: TGTGCCAGCAGCCTACCCAGCGAGGGCCTACAAGAGACCCAGTACTTC. Amino acids: CASSLPSEGLQETQYF.

This sequence joins TRBV10-3 and TRBJ1-1; the D gene is possibly TRBD1 (5 bases). The germline V and J ends were trimmed by 5 bases and 7 bases, with 11 bases remaining between them. The CDR3 covers 12 residues. Germline V gene lookup returns CDR1 ENHRY and CDR2 SYGVKD. CDR3: CAISSDRHEAFF. CDR3 nucleotide sequence: TGTGCCATCAGTTCCGACAGACATGAAGCTTTCTTT.

The chain carries TRBV25-1 and TRBJ1-2; perhaps TRBD1 as D (5 bases). From germline, CDR1 is MGHDK and CDR2 SYGVNS. Trimming removed 5 bases from V and 8 bases from J, with 18 bases in between. The CDR3 loop spans 14 amino acids. The CDR3 DNA follows: TGTGCCAGCAGTTCTTGGCAGGGTCAGGGCGGCTACACCTTC. This sequence encodes CASSSWQGQGGYTF.

Only one count was recorded for this clonotype. The rearrangement joins TRBV11-1 to TRBJ1-1, with D possibly TRBD1 on 5 matching bases. CDR1 is SGHAT, CDR2 FQDESV, per germline (reference sequence). The CDR3 is 15 residues long. Trimming took 1 base from V and 0 from J, leaving 9 bases between them. The CDR3 here is CASSLGGGVNTEAFF. The CDR3 DNA sequence: TGTGCCAGCAGCTTAGGGGGGGGAGTGAACACTGAAGCTTTCTTT.